These T cell receptor beta chains were read from a single sample in a study of blood T cell repertoires in COVID-19. The method was immunoSEQ multiplex PCR; TCRdb's version includes in-frame clones alone and lacks a portion of them. Of tens of thousands of clones in the sample, 75% to 85% are singletons; the top ten hold around a tenth. The sequenced material came from peripheral blood. These receptors were obtained from a man aged 45-60 years with COVID-19, enrolled during active disease. CDR3s include the opening cysteine and the closing phenylalanine or tryptophan. Each record gives: J gene, clone size, D gene, V gene, CDR3 DNA, CDR3 protein. The D gene is left open where the match is weak. Only part of the rows carry a size: once, few, many, or a class if the clone is expanded.

TRBJ2-5 | . | TRBD1 | TRBV6-5 | TGTGCCAGCAGTTCCGGGACAGGGATTGTGGAGACCCAGTACTTC | CASSSGTGIVETQYF
TRBJ1-1 | . | . | TRBV6-6 | TGTGCCAGCAGTTACGAGGGCCCCACTGAAGCTTTCTTT | CASSYEGPTEAFF
TRBJ1-1 | . | . | TRBV3-1/TRBV3-2 | TGTGCCAGCAGAAAACAACAGGGGAACACTGAAGCTTTCTTT | CASRKQQGNTEAFF
TRBJ2-1 | . | TRBD2 | TRBV2 | TGTGCCAGCAGTGTGGAGACTAGCGGAAAGAGCTCCTACAATGAGCAGTTCTTC | CASSVETSGKSSYNEQFF
TRBJ1-6 | . | TRBD1 | TRBV19 | TGTGCCAGTAGTAATGCTGGGACAGTGTTTAATTCACCCCTCCACTTT | CASSNAGTVFNSPLHF
TRBJ2-1 | . | . | TRBV7-9 | TGTGCCAGCAGCTTATGGAGCTCCTACAATGAGCAGTTCTTC | CASSLWSSYNEQFF
TRBJ1-6 | . | . | TRBV4-3 | TGCGCCAGCAGCCAAGATGGGACAAGGGCGGAATCACCCCTCCACTTT | CASSQDGTRAESPLHF
TRBJ2-1 | . | . | TRBV28 | TGTGCCAGCAGTGAAGGGGCCAGCAATGAGCAGTTCTTC | CASSEGASNEQFF
TRBJ2-1 | . | TRBD2 | TRBV18 | TGTGCCAGCTCACCCCCCTCCGGGACTAGCGGGAGCAATGAGCAGTTCTTC | CASSPPSGTSGSNEQFF
TRBJ1-2 | once | . | TRBV6-5 | TGTGCCAGCAGCCCCGGGCCCGGGGGGGGCTACACCTTC | CASSPGPGGGYTF
TRBJ1-1 | . | TRBD1 | TRBV5-1 | TGCGCCAGCAGCCCCACAGGGGGCGCGCACACTGAAGCTTTCTTT | CASSPTGGAHTEAFF
TRBJ2-5 | . | TRBD1 | TRBV5-1 | TGCGCCAGCAGCTACAAGGGACAGGGTGTGGAGACCCAGTACTTC | CASSYKGQGVETQYF
TRBJ2-7 | . | TRBD2 | TRBV19 | TGTGCCAGTAGTCCCCGATCTAGCGGGGGGACCTACGAGCAGTACTTC | CASSPRSSGGTYEQYF
TRBJ2-7 | few | TRBD1 | TRBV10-3 | TGTGCCATCAGTGTGTCCCGGGACAGACTGGACGGGCAGTACTTC | CAISVSRDRLDGQYF
TRBJ2-7 | . | TRBD1 | TRBV30 | TGTGCCTGGAGTCCCGGGACAGGCGCCTACGAGCAGTACTTC | CAWSPGTGAYEQYF
TRBJ1-1 | . | . | TRBV5-1 | TGCGCCAGCAGCTTGGAATCCTTTCTAAGTGAAGCTTTCTTT | CASSLESFLSEAFF
TRBJ2-7 | . | . | TRBV29-1 | TGCAGCTCTTCGGATCGCGGCGAGCAGTACTTC | CSSSDRGEQYF
TRBJ1-2 | . | . | TRBV9 | TGTGCCAGCAGCGTAGCTTCGCGACAGAGCTATGGCTACACCTTC | CASSVASRQSYGYTF
TRBJ1-5 | . | . | TRBV6-5 | TGTGCCAGCACGAAAGGAGGGATTGGGCAGCCCCAGCATTTT | CASTKGGIGQPQHF
TRBJ2-1 | . | TRBD2 | TRBV28 | TGTGCCAGCAGGATCGAAAGCGGGAGATTTTACAATGAGCAGTTCTTC | CASRIESGRFYNEQFF
TRBJ2-3 | once | TRBD2 | TRBV6-5 | TGTGCCAGCAGACTGAGGACTAGCGGGGCCCCCACGCAGTATTTT | CASRLRTSGAPTQYF
TRBJ1-4 | . | . | TRBV28 | TGTGCCAGCAGTGCCGGGTCTCTGGGAAAACTGTTTTTT | CASSAGSLGKLFF
TRBJ1-1 | . | . | TRBV7-8 | TGTGCCAGCAGCCCCACAGAACTGAACACTGAAGCTTTCTTT | CASSPTELNTEAFF